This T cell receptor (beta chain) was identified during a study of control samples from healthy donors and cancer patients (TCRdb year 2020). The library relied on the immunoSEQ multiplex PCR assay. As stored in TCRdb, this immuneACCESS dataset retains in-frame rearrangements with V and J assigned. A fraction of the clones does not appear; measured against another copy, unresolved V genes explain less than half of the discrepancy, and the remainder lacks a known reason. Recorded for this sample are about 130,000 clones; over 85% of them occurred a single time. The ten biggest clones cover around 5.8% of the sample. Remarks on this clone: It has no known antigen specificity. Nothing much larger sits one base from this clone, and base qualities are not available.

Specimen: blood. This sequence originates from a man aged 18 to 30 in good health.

In nucleotides, the sequence is TGCGCCAGCAGTGAGACGGGGGGGCCTGAGGGAGATACGCAGTATTTT. Its translation is CASSETGGPEGDTQYF. Here the chain combines TRBV10-1 and TRBJ2-3; 8 middle bases align to TRBD2. The CDR3 sequence holds 16 residues, the cysteine and phenylalanine included. Kept here is only the CDR3 DNA, which spans 48 bases and is read in frame from base 1. CDR1 and CDR2, per the germline V gene (reference sequence), are WNHNN and SYGVQD. Here V drops 2 bases and J drops 5 bases, and the junction holds 9 bases not matched to any gene.